These 21 T cell receptor beta chains originate from one sample sequenced in a study of cytomegalovirus exposure and HLA in healthy donors. The PCR contained 60 Vbeta and 13 Jbeta primers. The data were produced by immunoSEQ multiplex PCR, yet TCRdb's version contains in-frame clones alone and is incomplete. The table has about 130,000 clones, less than 85% seen once. The sequenced material came from PBMCs. These receptors were obtained from a middle-aged man in good health and CMV-seronegative.

The J gene is TRBJ2-7, the V gene TRBV6-1; TRBD1 matches 8 bases. V shed 6 bases and J 2 bases; nucleotides not matched to a gene: 6. Germline CDR1 MNHNS, CDR2 SASEGT. The CDR3 contains 14 residues. The CDR3 spells CASSPDRATYEQYF. The CDR3 nucleotides read TGTGCCAGCAGCCCGGACAGGGCGACCTACGAGCAGTACTTC.

The V and J genes are TRBV25-1 and TRBJ2-3; a weak D match, TRBD1 (6 bases). Trimming took 8 bases from V and 5 from J, leaving 14 bases between them. The CDR3 has 13 amino acids. Germline V gene sequence: CDR1 MGHDK, CDR2 SYGVNS. The CDR3 is CASDTGFGDTQYF. In DNA, the CDR3 is TGTGCCAGCGACACAGGGTTCGGAGATACGCAGTATTTT. The full variable domain, in which reference TRBV25-1 and TRBJ2-3 provide the parts outside the CDR3, is EADIYQTPRYLVIGTGKKITLECSQTMGHDKMYWYQQDPGMELHLIHYSYGVNSTEKGDLSSESTVSRIRTEHFPLTLESARPSHTSQYLCASDTGFGDTQYFGPGTRLTVL.

A single count supports this clone. The chain couples TRBV7-3 to TRBJ2-1; a possible D gene is TRBD1 (6 bases). This CDR3 has 17 amino acids. Between the trimmed V and J ends, which lost 1 base and 7 bases, there was a span of 20 bases. CDR1 and CDR2 (germline): SGHTA, FQGTGA. CDR3 loop: CASSLSSRTDLGNEQFF. CDR3 coding DNA: TGTGCCAGCAGCTTAAGTTCGAGGACAGACCTGGGGAATGAGCAGTTCTTC.

The CDR3 DNA follows: TGTGCCATCAGTGAGCCGGGACTACGAGTGCAGTTCTTC. The encoded protein is CAISEPGLRVQFF. The chain employs TRBV10-3 and TRBJ2-1; 7 positions match TRBD2. J was trimmed by 12 bases and V by 2 bases; bases with no gene match: 7. This CDR3 has 13 amino acids. Germline V gene lookup returns CDR1 ENHRY and CDR2 SYGVKD.

This clone appeared once. This chain joins TRBV27 and TRBJ2-7; tentatively, D is TRBD1 (5 bases). Germline loops: CDR1 MNHEY, CDR2 SMNVEV (reference sequence). The V end was cut by 0 bases, the J end by 2 bases, with 5 bases between. The CDR3 totals 13 residues. The CDR3 DNA reads as TGTGCCAGCAGTTTATCGACAGCCTACGAGCAGTACTTC. It yields the protein CASSLSTAYEQYF.

This clone appeared once. V is TRBV4-1 and J is TRBJ2-7, with D tentatively TRBD2 (5 bases). This CDR3 is built from 14 residues. The germline CDR1 and CDR2 sequences are MGHRA and YSYEKL. The germline V and J ends were trimmed by 3 bases and 7 bases, with 16 bases remaining between them. DNA for the CDR3: TGCGCCAGCAGCCAGTCGGGAAGGCGGCGGGAGCAGTACTTC. Translation: CASSQSGRRREQYF.

The chain is built from TRBV20-1 and TRBJ2-1; the D gene is possibly TRBD2 (6 bases). Germline V gene sequence: CDR1 DFQATT, CDR2 SNEGSKA (reference sequence). The V gene lost 3 bases and the J gene lost 9 bases, with 9 bases spanning the gap. The CDR3 runs 11 residues. DNA for the CDR3: TGCAGTGCTAGTACCGGGGGTGAGCAGTTCTTC. It is translated as CSASTGGEQFF.

The V call is TRBV11-2, the J call TRBJ1-5; D is unresolved. This CDR3 is built from 12 residues. The ends were cut back, 1 base at V and 9 bases at J, with 7 bases in the middle. CDR1 and CDR2 from the germline V gene are SGHAT and FQNNGV. Here the CDR3 DNA reads TGTGCCAGCAGCTTAGTGCGGGGGCCCCAGCATTTT. Translating it yields CASSLVRGPQHF.

Only one count was recorded for this clone. This sequence joins TRBV7-2 and TRBJ2-3; 8 bases map to TRBD2. The CDR3 covers 15 residues. Trimming cost V 1 base and J 3 bases; bases outside gene matches: 3. Germline V gene sequence: CDR1 SGHTA, CDR2 FQGNSA. CDR3 in amino acids: CASSLDGGATDTQYF. DNA of the CDR3: TGTGCCAGCAGCTTAGACGGGGGGGCTACAGATACGCAGTATTTT.

The chain has TRBV7-9 and TRBJ2-2, with D perhaps matching TRBD1 (5 bases). V dropped 5 bases and J dropped 7 bases, with 17 bases sitting between them. This CDR3 is built from 15 residues. CDR1 and CDR2 (germline): SEHNR, FQNEAQ (reference sequence). The CDR3 DNA reads TGTGCCAGCAGCCTCCTGATGGGGCAGGGCGGGGAGCTGTTTTTT. Its protein product is CASSLLMGQGGELFF.

The chain links TRBV7-8 to TRBJ2-5, with 8 bases that match TRBD1. Per germline, CDR1 SGHVS and CDR2 FQNEAQ. Trimming at V came to 2 bases and at J to 5 bases, leaving 10 bases not matched to a gene. The CDR3 is 16 amino acids. The CDR3: CASSLWGAGGAETQYF. In DNA form, the CDR3 reads TGTGCCAGCAGCTTATGGGGGGCAGGGGGCGCGGAGACCCAGTACTTC.

CDR3 DNA: TGTGCCAGCAGTTTACAGGGGAAACGTAATGAAAAACTGTTTTTT. It codes for CASSLQGKRNEKLFF. The chain employs TRBV2 and TRBJ1-4; the match to TRBD1 covers 7 bases. This CDR3 is 15 amino acids long. Germline CDR1 SNHLY, CDR2 FYNNEI. The V gene end was trimmed by 5 bases and the J gene end by 4 bases; junction bases not matched to a gene: 7.

The V gene is TRBV19, the J gene TRBJ2-7, with 7 positions matching TRBD2. CDR1 and CDR2 from the germline V gene are LNHDA and SQIVND (reference sequence). V trimming: 5 bases; J trimming: 0 bases; junction bases outside the gene matches: 7. CDR3 size: 15 residues. The CDR3 nucleotides read TGTGCCAGTAGTCGTTCGGGACTACACTCCTACGAGCAGTACTTC. It yields the protein CASSRSGLHSYEQYF.

The rearrangement links TRBV5-1 to TRBJ2-3; 7 nucleotides match TRBD2. V shed 5 bases, J shed 2 bases, and the junction held 8 bases outside the gene matches. CDR1 SGHRS and CDR2 YFSETQ come from the germline V gene. There are 15 residues in the CDR3. CDR3 sequence: CASSPPSGYTDTQYF. The CDR3 DNA reads as TGCGCCAGCAGTCCCCCTAGCGGTTACACAGATACGCAGTATTTT.

This chain uses TRBV28 with TRBJ2-7; the match to TRBD1 covers 9 bases. Germline V gene lookup returns CDR1 MDHEN and CDR2 SYDVKM. V dropped 3 bases and J dropped 4; count of bases not matched to a gene: 1. CDR3 size: 13 residues. The CDR3 coding sequence is TGTGCCAGCAGTTTGGGACAGGGATACGAGCAGTACTTC. As protein: CASSLGQGYEQYF.

The V call is TRBV5-4, the J call TRBJ1-2, with 7 bases lining up with TRBD1. V dropped 5 bases and J dropped 5; count of bases not matched to a gene: 9. The CDR3 extends over 14 amino acids. Germline lookup yields CDR1 SGHNT and CDR2 YYREEE (reference sequence). CDR3 protein: CASSTTGIPYGYTF. The CDR3 nucleotides are TGTGCCAGCAGTACGACAGGGATACCTTATGGCTACACCTTC.

The chain is built from TRBV6-4 and TRBJ2-7, with no clear D. CDR3 length: 10 amino acids. Germline lookup yields CDR1 MRHNA and CDR2 SNTAGT. V was shortened by 10 bases and J by 7 bases, with 11 bases between the two germline ends. CDR3 residues: CAITFREQYF. The CDR3 DNA is TGTGCCATCACGTTCCGGGAGCAGTACTTC.

The chain couples TRBV28 to TRBJ1-2; a possible D gene is TRBD1 (5 bases). CDR3 length: 13 residues. Trimming cost V 4 bases and J 4 bases, with 10 bases left between them. Germline assignment: CDR1 MDHEN and CDR2 SYDVKM. CDR3 coding DNA: TGTGCCAGCAGTTCGGCAGGGATCTATGGCTACACCTTC. Amino acids: CASSSAGIYGYTF.

The chain couples TRBV7-9 to TRBJ1-1; D is uncertain. The length of the CDR3 is 14 residues. CDR1 and CDR2 from the germline V gene are SEHNR and FQNEAQ (reference sequence). The V end lost 1 base, the J end lost 1 base, and 7 bases lay between the germline ends. The DNA for the CDR3 is TGTGCCAGCAGCTTAGTTCTTAAGAACACTGAAGCTTTCTTT. It yields the protein CASSLVLKNTEAFF.

The sample holds one count of this clone. This chain links TRBV29-1 with TRBJ2-3, with D possibly matching TRBD1 (5 bases). Germline V gives CDR1 SQVTM, CDR2 ANQGSEA. This CDR3 comprises 14 residues. With 4 bases removed from V and 2 bases from J, the gap between germline ends came to 13 bases. The CDR3 nucleotides read TGCAGCGTTGGGGCTGGGGCAGTCACAGATACGCAGTATTTT. Its protein is CSVGAGAVTDTQYF.

This chain connects TRBV5-4 to TRBJ2-1, with TRBD2 matching 7 bases. Germline lookup yields CDR1 SGHNT and CDR2 YYREEE (reference sequence). V was pared by 0 bases and J by 5 bases, with 14 bases of the junction left unmatched. This CDR3 has 18 amino acids. The CDR3 coding sequence is TGTGCCAGCAGCTTGGCCGAATGGCGGGACTACCCCCACAATGAGCAGTTCTTC. It codes for CASSLAEWRDYPHNEQFF.